These 27 T cell receptor beta chains share one sample of origin, sequenced in a study of T-cell memory formation after mild COVID-19. MiXCR, applied by TCRdb to the 5' RACE reads, yields one record per CDR3 protein. The sample has 300,000 to 350,000 distinct CDR3 sequences, about an eighth seen once; the top ten hold 20% to 25%. The sample was PBMCs or a T cell subset sorted from them (not recorded which). These receptors were taken from a man younger than 35 who had mild COVID-19 (a few samples of this study predate the infection). Cell type and time point are not known.

This clonotype was observed at least ten times. This chain links TRBV24-1 with TRBJ2-3; TRBD1 might be the D (6 bases). V was shortened by 4 bases and J by 8 bases, with 18 bases between the two germline ends. Germline CDR1 is KGHDR and CDR2 is SFDVKD. This CDR3 has 15 amino acids. CDR3: CATSDGSHPQGTQYF. CDR3 coding DNA: TGTGCCACCAGTGACGGGTCCCACCCACAGGGTACGCAGTATTTT.

This clonotype was counted only a few times. The chain employs TRBV29-1 and TRBJ2-2; either TRBD1 or TRBD2 may supply D (6 bases each). Trimming took off 4 bases at V and 7 bases at J, with 13 bases between the two ends. This CDR3 is built from 13 residues. The germline V gene has CDR1 SQVTM and CDR2 ANQGSEA. CDR3 nucleotides: TGCAGCGTTGGGATAGGGGGGAGCGGGGAGCTGTTTTTT. It codes for CSVGIGGSGELFF.

This clonotype was detected once. This chain uses TRBV5-1 with TRBJ1-2; no reliable D call. Looked up from germline, CDR1 is SGHRS and CDR2 is YFSETQ. Trimming took off 2 bases at V and 0 bases at J, with 8 bases between the two ends. This CDR3 is 14 amino acids long. Written as DNA, the CDR3 is TGCGCCAGCAGCTTCGACGGCACTAACTATGGCTACACCTTC. Translation gives CASSFDGTNYGYTF.

CDR3 loop: CASSELVGGEQYV. CDR3 nucleotide sequence: TGTGCCAGCAGTGAACTAGTAGGTGGCGAGCAGTACGTC. The chain carries TRBV2 and TRBJ2-7; the D is unclear. V was trimmed by 2 bases and J by 6 bases, leaving 11 bases between them. Germline V gene lookup returns CDR1 SNHLY and CDR2 FYNNEI. The CDR3 has 13 residues.

This clonotype was detected only a few times. The rearrangement uses TRBV27 and TRBJ2-2; 7 nucleotides line up with TRBD1. The CDR3 spans 16 residues. With V trimmed by 5 bases and J by 4 bases, 10 bases remained unmatched. Looked up from germline, CDR1 is MNHEY and CDR2 is SMNVEV (reference sequence). CDR3 nucleotides: TGTGCCAGCAGTCCACGACGATCAGGGGGCACCGGGGAGCTGTTTTTT. It codes for CASSPRRSGGTGELFF.

There are many counts of this clonotype. The chain has TRBV7-8 and TRBJ1-5; D is perhaps TRBD1 (6 bases). The V gene's germline CDR1 is SGHVS and CDR2 FQNEAQ. The CDR3 is 17 amino acids. The V end lost 5 bases, the J end lost 0 bases, and 17 bases lay between the germline ends. The CDR3: CASSAQGRGGSNQPQHF. The CDR3 DNA reads TGTGCCAGCAGCGCCCAAGGGCGAGGGGGTAGCAATCAGCCCCAGCATTTT.

This chain connects TRBV7-2 to TRBJ2-1, with TRBD2 matching over 14 bases. CDR1 is SGHTA, CDR2 FQGNSA, per germline. The CDR3 is made up of 14 amino acids. V was pared by 4 bases and J by 15 bases, with 8 bases of the junction left unmatched. The CDR3, as DNA: TGTGCCAGCAGCTACACAGGGACTAGCGGGGGTCCGTTCTTC. As protein: CASSYTGTSGGPFF.

V and J are TRBV20-1 and TRBJ2-5; maybe TRBD2 (5 bases). The CDR3 is 12 residues long. V was shortened by 6 bases and J by 5 bases, with 13 bases between the two germline ends. Germline V gene data show CDR1 as DFQATT and CDR2 as SNEGSKA (reference sequence). The CDR3 is CSARLLAETQYF. In nucleotides, the CDR3 is TGCAGTGCCCGCCTGCTAGCCGAGACCCAGTACTTC.

This clonotype was found many times. V is TRBV12-3 or TRBV12-4 and J is TRBJ2-7, with 8 bases lining up with TRBD1. V gave up 5 bases and J gave up 2 bases; unmatched junction bases: 5. The CDR3 loop spans 14 amino acids. DNA for the CDR3: TGTGCCAGCAGTAAAGGACAGGGCGCCTACGAGCAGTACGTC. It specifies CASSKGQGAYEQYV.

The V call is TRBV7-8, the J call TRBJ1-1; 7 nucleotides align to TRBD1. The ends lost 5 bases at V and 1 base at J; junction bases unmatched: 7. Germline V gives CDR1 SGHVS, CDR2 FQNEAQ. CDR3 size: 15 residues. This CDR3 reads CASSRRDRKNTEAFF. CDR3 nucleotides: TGTGCCAGCAGCCGGCGGGACAGAAAGAACACTGAAGCTTTCTTT.

The V gene is TRBV5-6, the J gene TRBJ1-1, with TRBD1 matching 10 bases. The germline CDR1 and CDR2 sequences are SGHDT and YYEEEE. Germline trimming cut 0 bases from V and 7 bases from J; bases unmatched to any gene: 3. The CDR3 has 14 amino acids. CDR3 coding DNA: TGTGCCAGCAGCTTGGGGGACAGGGGCATTGAAGCTTTCTTT. Encoded protein: CASSLGDRGIEAFF.

This clonotype was found a few times. The rearrangement uses TRBV7-6 and TRBJ2-1, with D perhaps matching TRBD1 (5 bases). Trimming removed 4 bases from V and 4 bases from J, with 8 bases in between. This CDR3 has 13 amino acids. CDR1 is SGHVS and CDR2 is FNYEAQ in the germline V gene. This chain's CDR3 is CASSSTAYNEQFF. CDR3 DNA sequence: TGTGCCAGCAGCTCGACAGCTTACAATGAGCAGTTCTTC.

This clonotype was counted a few times. This chain connects TRBV6-2 or TRBV6-3 to TRBJ2-2; 8 bases fit TRBD2. V dropped 0 bases and J dropped 1; count of bases not matched to a gene: 4. This CDR3 has 17 residues. From germline, CDR1 is MNHEY and CDR2 SVGEGT. DNA for the CDR3: TGTGCCAGCAGTTACTCGGTGGCGGGGGGGAACACCGGGGAGCTGTTTTTT. Protein product: CASSYSVAGGNTGELFF.

This clonotype was observed a few times. The chain uses TRBV7-2 and TRBJ1-2, with 9 bases that match TRBD1. The CDR3 has 13 amino acids. Germline V gene sequence: CDR1 SGHTA, CDR2 FQGNSA. J was trimmed by 5 bases and V by 5 bases; bases with no gene match: 3. The CDR3 DNA is TGTGCCAGCAGCCCACAGGGGGCTTATGGCTACACCTTC. Translating it yields CASSPQGAYGYTF. Full variable domain (outside the CDR3, taken from reference TRBV7-2 and TRBJ1-2): GAGVSQSPSNKVTEKGKDVELRCDPISGHTALYWYRQSLGQGLEFLIYFQGNSAPDKSGLPSDRFSAERTGGSVSTLTIQRTQQEDSAVYLCASSPQGAYGYTFGSGTRLTVV.

This clonotype came up many times. This chain uses TRBV12-3 or TRBV12-4 with TRBJ1-1, with D tentatively TRBD1 (5 bases). This CDR3 comprises 13 residues. Trimming stripped 11 bases from V and 5 bases from J, with 18 bases between. The CDR3 DNA reads TGTGCCGTCGGGGCCTTTGAGGGGACTGAAGCTTTCTTT. As protein: CAVGAFEGTEAFF.

This clonotype was counted ten times or more. The chain couples TRBV12-3 or TRBV12-4 to TRBJ2-7, with D perhaps matching TRBD1 (5 bases). Trimming took 3 bases from V and 5 from J, leaving 17 bases between them. The CDR3 runs to 15 residues. CDR3 bases: TGTGCCAGCAGTTTCGGGCGGCAGGGTGCCAACGAGCAGTACTTC. It translates to CASSFGRQGANEQYF.

This clonotype occurred a few times. The chain has TRBV12-3 or TRBV12-4 and TRBJ1-3; D not certain. The V end lost 5 bases, the J end lost 2 bases, and 10 bases lay between the germline ends. CDR3 length equals 14 residues. The CDR3 DNA is TGTGCCAGCAGTCCCCTTGGGGCTGGAAACACCATATATTTT. This encodes CASSPLGAGNTIYF.

The chain links TRBV5-1 to TRBJ2-1, with 10 bases lining up with TRBD1. Germline CDR1 is SGHRS and CDR2 is YFSETQ. This CDR3 region has 16 residues. V was clipped by 3 bases and J by 0 bases; unmatched bases: 3. As DNA, the CDR3 is TGCGCCAGCAGCTCGAGGGACAGGGGCTCCTACAATGAGCAGTTCTTC. It encodes CASSSRDRGSYNEQFF.

This clonotype was observed a few times. This sequence joins TRBV20-1 and TRBJ2-1; 11 positions agree with TRBD2. The V and J ends lost 3 bases and 8 bases, in that order; junction bases with no gene match: 15. The CDR3 length is 17 residues. Germline V gene sequence: CDR1 DFQATT, CDR2 SNEGSKA (reference sequence). CDR3 bases: TGCAGTGCTAGTACTACAACTAGCGGGGGAAACGGGGATGAGCAGTTCTTC. Its protein product is CSASTTTSGGNGDEQFF.

The V gene is TRBV24-1, the J gene TRBJ2-3; TRBD1 or TRBD2 may be the D gene (6 bases each). Germline V gives CDR1 KGHDR, CDR2 SFDVKD. V was trimmed by 2 bases and J by 6 bases, leaving 17 bases between them. This CDR3 region has 16 residues. CDR3 sequence: CATSDSGVGGHDTQYF. The DNA of the CDR3 is TGTGCCACCAGTGATTCCGGGGTCGGGGGCCACGATACGCAGTATTTT.

This clonotype was observed a single time. The chain joins TRBV7-6 to TRBJ2-3; 8 positions agree with TRBD2. Germline V CDR1 and CDR2: SGHVS, FNYEAQ. The CDR3 is 16 residues long. The V gene end was trimmed by 2 bases and the J gene end by 2 bases; junction bases not matched to a gene: 6. In DNA form, the CDR3 reads TGTGCCAGCAGCTTACTGGGACTAGGTCCCACAGATACGCAGTATTTT. This codes for CASSLLGLGPTDTQYF. Variable domain in full (rest from reference TRBV7-6 and TRBJ2-3): GAGVSQSPRYKVTKRGQDVALRCDPISGHVSLYWYRQALGQGPEFLTYFNYEAQQDKSGLPNDRFSAERPEGSISTLTIQRTEQRDSAMYRCASSLLGLGPTDTQYFGPGTRLTVL.

The sample holds many counts of this clonotype. V is TRBV29-1 and J is TRBJ2-5; possible D gene TRBD2, 5 bases. The germline V and J ends were trimmed by 3 bases and 1 base, with 9 bases remaining between them. The CDR3 contains 13 residues. The germline gives CDR1 SQVTM, CDR2 ANQGSEA. In DNA form, the CDR3 reads TGCAGCGTTGACCCGGGGTCCCAAGAGACCCAGTACTTC. This gives the protein CSVDPGSQETQYF.

Many counts were recorded for this clonotype. The V call is TRBV30, the J call TRBJ2-6; the D is unclear. Trimming removed 0 bases from V and 4 bases from J, with 4 bases in between. The germline gives CDR1 GTSNPN, CDR2 SVGIG (reference sequence). This CDR3 is built from 13 residues. CDR3 amino acids: CAWSVGGANVLTF. The CDR3 DNA sequence: TGTGCCTGGAGTGTAGGCGGGGCCAACGTCCTGACTTTC.

This clonotype was counted between two and nine times. The chain has TRBV7-2 and TRBJ2-2; 8 positions agree with TRBD2. V dropped 5 bases and J dropped 1; count of bases not matched to a gene: 3. In germline, CDR1 is SGHTA, CDR2 FQGNSA. This CDR3 is built from 15 residues. Written as DNA, the CDR3 is TGTGCCAGCAGCGCGGGGGGTCGGAACACCGGGGAGCTGTTTTTT. Translating it yields CASSAGGRNTGELFF. The complete variable domain, with remaining parts taken from reference TRBV7-2 and TRBJ2-2, reads GAGVSQSPSNKVTEKGKDVELRCDPISGHTALYWYRQSLGQGLEFLIYFQGNSAPDKSGLPSDRFSAERTGGSVSTLTIQRTQQEDSAVYLCASSAGGRNTGELFFGEGSRLTVL.

This clonotype was counted between two and nine times. The chain is built from TRBV5-1 and TRBJ1-6; D may be TRBD1 (5 bases). Trimming removed 0 bases at V and 7 bases at J, with 11 bases between. Germline CDR1 SGHRS, CDR2 YFSETQ. This CDR3 region has 15 residues. The CDR3 sequence is CASSLGGRQNSPLHF. DNA for the CDR3: TGCGCCAGCAGCTTGGGGGGACGCCAGAATTCACCCCTCCACTTT.

This clonotype occurred a few times. The genes are TRBV29-1 and TRBJ2-1; 7 bases match TRBD2. J lost 4 bases, V lost 6 bases, and 0 bases had no gene match. In germline, CDR1 is SQVTM, CDR2 ANQGSEA. There are 11 residues in the CDR3. DNA of the CDR3: TGCAGCGTCGGGGGGTACAATGAGCAGTTCTTC. Translation: CSVGGYNEQFF.

V gene TRBV18 combines with J gene TRBJ2-3; D possibly corresponds to TRBD1 (5 bases). V lost 4 bases and J lost 3, with 14 bases in between. In germline, CDR1 is KGHSH, CDR2 LQKENI. CDR3 length equals 15 residues. Written as DNA, the CDR3 is TGTGCCAGCTCACGGGGCAGACACTTAACAGATACGCAGTATTTT. This codes for CASSRGRHLTDTQYF.